This is a list of T cell receptor beta chains from one sample in a study of PD-1 blockade in classical Hodgkin lymphoma. Profiled with immunoSEQ multiplex PCR; TCRdb holds only in-frame clones, not every one. The repertoire holds fewer than 65,000 clones, with about 88% as singletons. Sequenced here: peripheral blood mononuclear cells (PBMCs), sampled at baseline. These receptors were collected from a human donor with classical Hodgkin lymphoma. The CDR3 runs from the conserved cysteine through the conserved F or W. The D gene is left open where the match is weak. Only part of the rows carry a size: once, few, many, or a class if the clone is expanded.

d_call clone_size j_call v_call cdr3_aa cdr3_nt
- few TRBJ1-2 TRBV28 CASSQTNEYYGYTF TGTGCCAGCAGCCAGACAAACGAGTACTATGGCTACACCTTC
TRBD1 once TRBJ2-3 TRBV10-3 CAISEGGPTDTQYF TGTGCCATCAGTGAAGGGGGCCCCACAGATACGCAGTATTTT
TRBD2 - TRBJ2-7 TRBV5-1 CASSPTSDYEQYF TGCGCCAGCAGCCCGACTAGCGACTACGAGCAGTACTTC
TRBD2 - TRBJ2-7 TRBV10-3 CAISGGRGVLSSYEQYF TGTGCCATCAGTGGAGGGCGGGGGGTCCTGAGCTCCTACGAGCAGTACTTC
- - TRBJ2-1 TRBV28 CASRWEYEQFF TGTGCCAGCCGCTGGGAATATGAGCAGTTCTTC
- - TRBJ1-5 TRBV2 CASSEGADQPQHF TGTGCCAGCAGTGAGGGAGCCGATCAGCCCCAGCATTTT
- - TRBJ2-6 TRBV11-2 CASSLDQVPGANVLTF TGTGCCAGCAGCTTAGATCAAGTCCCTGGGGCCAACGTCCTGACTTTC
- - TRBJ2-2 TRBV7-8 CASSLVGPGRASNTGELFF TGTGCCAGCAGCTTAGTTGGTCCGGGTCGCGCTTCGAACACCGGGGAGCTGTTTTTT
TRBD1 - TRBJ2-7 TRBV28 CASSWTGGSFGLGTSSYEQYF TGTGCCAGCAGCTGGACAGGGGGTTCTTTCGGTTTAGGGACTTCCTCCTACGAGCAGTACTTC
- - TRBJ2-6 TRBV16 CASSHGSGANVLTF TGTGCCAGCAGCCATGGGTCTGGGGCCAACGTCCTGACTTTC
TRBD1 - TRBJ1-1 TRBV11-3 CASSLGTGSEAFF TGTGCCAGCAGCTTGGGGACAGGGTCTGAAGCTTTCTTT
TRBD2 - TRBJ2-1 TRBV19 CASSLSSGAYNEQFF TGTGCCAGTAGTTTATCTAGCGGGGCCTACAATGAGCAGTTCTTC
- - TRBJ2-2 TRBV15 CATTQGKWGTGELFF TGTGCCACCACCCAGGGGAAGTGGGGCACCGGGGAGCTGTTTTTT
- - TRBJ2-5 TRBV5-4 CASSRGRGDETQYF TGTGCCAGCAGCCGGGGGAGGGGGGACGAGACCCAGTACTTC
- - TRBJ1-2 TRBV2 CAPSSGVTRGYTF TGTGCGCCTTCCTCGGGAGTCACTCGGGGCTACACCTTC
- - TRBJ2-2 TRBV2 CASKWTYTGELFF TGTGCCAGCAAATGGACCTACACCGGGGAGCTGTTTTTT
- few TRBJ2-7 TRBV10-3 CAISELTGGPYEQYF TGTGCCATCAGTGAACTAACGGGGGGCCCTTACGAGCAGTACTTC
TRBD2 - TRBJ2-7 TRBV4-1 CASSQAVSGGYEQYF TGCGCCAGCAGCCAAGCGGTTTCGGGAGGGTACGAGCAGTACTTC
TRBD2 - TRBJ2-7 TRBV10-1 CATPKNDLGGGPYEQYF TGCGCCACCCCCAAAAATGATTTGGGCGGGGGGCCTTACGAGCAGTACTTC
- - TRBJ2-7 TRBV28 CASSFLAGTYEQYF -
- - TRBJ2-1 TRBV27 CASSLEGSNSYNEQFF TGTGCCAGCAGTTTAGAAGGCTCTAACTCCTACAATGAGCAGTTCTTC
TRBD1 - TRBJ2-6 TRBV5-4 CASSATGAGANVLTF TGTGCCAGCAGCGCGACAGGGGCTGGGGCCAACGTCCTGACTTTC
TRBD1 - TRBJ2-2 TRBV9 CASSVGWDRMSGELFF TGTGCCAGCAGCGTAGGCTGGGACAGGATGAGCGGGGAGCTGTTTTTT
- once TRBJ2-2 TRBV27 CASSLLGELFF TGTGCCAGCAGTTTACTGGGGGAGCTGTTTTTT
- medium-sized TRBJ2-5 TRBV9 CASSVVGNPQETQYF TGTGCCAGCAGCGTAGTCGGGAACCCTCAAGAGACCCAGTACTTC
TRBD2 - TRBJ2-1 TRBV7-3 CASSLAGGPPNEQFF TGTGCCAGCAGCTTAGCGGGAGGCCCCCCCAATGAGCAGTTCTTC
TRBD2 - TRBJ2-7 TRBV5-3 CARSLSTSGKPYEQYF TGTGCCAGAAGCTTGTCGACTAGCGGGAAACCCTACGAGCAGTACTTC
- - TRBJ2-7 TRBV7-9 CASSLRGYEQYF TGTGCCAGCAGCTTAAGGGGTTACGAGCAGTACTTC
TRBD1 - TRBJ1-4 TRBV5-8 CASLRTGRDEKLFF TGTGCCAGCCTTCGGACAGGGAGGGATGAAAAACTGTTTTTT
TRBD1 - TRBJ2-7 TRBV10-1 CASTPPGQGYEQYF TGCGCCAGCACCCCACCGGGACAGGGATACGAGCAGTACTTC
TRBD1 - TRBJ1-4 TRBV5-1 CASKGGRMGEKLFF TGCGCCAGCAAAGGGGGCCGTATGGGGGAAAAACTGTTTTTT
TRBD1 - TRBJ1-6 TRBV6-1 CASSEIKTGVQNSPLHF TGTGCCAGCAGTGAAATCAAGACAGGGGTGCAAAATTCACCCCTCCACTTT
- - TRBJ2-1 TRBV19 CASQPLPGFGVNEQFF TGTGCCAGTCAGCCTCTTCCGGGGTTCGGTGTCAATGAGCAGTTCTTC
- - TRBJ2-7 TRBV2 CASSEALGRRSYEQYF TGTGCCAGCAGTGAAGCGCTTGGTAGACGATCCTACGAGCAGTACTTC
- once TRBJ2-3 TRBV30 CAWSVLGLRADTQYF TGTGCCTGGAGTGTATTGGGACTTCGGGCAGATACGCAGTATTTT
- - TRBJ1-1 TRBV5-5 CASSLDRITEAFF TGTGCCAGCAGCCTTGACAGAATTACTGAAGCTTTCTTT
TRBD1 - TRBJ2-3 TRBV5-8 CASSWGQGGTDTQYF TGTGCCAGCAGCTGGGGACAGGGCGGCACAGATACGCAGTATTTT
- - TRBJ2-3 TRBV5-8 CASSLRGVDTQYF TGTGCCAGCAGCTTGAGGGGGGTGGATACGCAGTATTTT
- - TRBJ2-2 TRBV4-1 CASSQVRSGELFF TGCGCCAGCAGCCAAGTTCGTTCCGGGGAGCTGTTTTTT
- - TRBJ2-1 TRBV7-9 CASSYDTSSYNEQFF TGTGCCAGCAGCTATGACACATCCTCCTACAATGAGCAGTTCTTC
- - TRBJ1-1 TRBV6-5 CASSEAMNTEAFF TGTGCCAGCAGTGAAGCTATGAACACTGAAGCTTTCTTT
- few TRBJ1-1 TRBV6-4 CASSAWGDTEAFF TGTGCCAGCAGTGCCTGGGGGGACACTGAAGCTTTCTTT
TRBD1 - TRBJ1-6 TRBV28 CASSRAGGNSPLHF TGTGCCAGCAGTCGAGCAGGGGGAAATTCACCCCTCCACTTT
TRBD1 once TRBJ1-2 TRBV18 CASSPGQTLYGYTF TGTGCCAGCTCACCGGGACAGACCCTCTATGGCTACACCTTC
- - TRBJ2-1 TRBV5-1 CASSFDNRDTYNEQFF TGCGCCAGCAGCTTTGACAACAGGGACACCTACAATGAGCAGTTCTTC
- - TRBJ1-3 TRBV6-1 CASSELTSGNTIYF TGTGCCAGCAGTGAGTTGACCTCTGGAAACACCATATATTTT
- - TRBJ2-3 TRBV2 CASSAVIAVTDTQYF TGTGCCAGCAGCGCCGTTATAGCGGTGACAGATACGCAGTATTTT
- - TRBJ2-5 TRBV4-1 CASSQAVQETQYF TGCGCCAGCAGCCAGGCGGTGCAAGAGACCCAGTACTTC
TRBD2 - TRBJ2-7 TRBV11-2 CASSLELAGSPYEQYF TGTGCCAGCAGCTTAGAACTAGCGGGGTCTCCCTACGAGCAGTACTTC
TRBD1 once TRBJ1-5 TRBV18 CASSANRGRSAQPQHF TGTGCCAGCTCAGCCAACAGGGGGCGGAGTGCTCAGCCCCAGCATTTT
TRBD2 - TRBJ2-1 TRBV28 CASSVGGGLSWGEQFF TGTGCCAGCAGTGTTGGGGGGGGACTAAGTTGGGGTGAGCAGTTCTTC
- - TRBJ2-5 TRBV19 CASSGSWGTQYF TGTGCCAGTTCTGGGAGCTGGGGGACCCAGTACTTC
- few TRBJ1-4 TRBV6-1 CASSFAIGAGEKLFF TGTGCCAGCAGCTTCGCGATCGGGGCAGGGGAAAAACTGTTTTTT
- - TRBJ2-1 TRBV27 CASSQQGFLDEQFF TGTGCCAGCAGCCAACAGGGTTTTCTGGATGAGCAGTTCTTC
- - TRBJ1-6 TRBV5-1 CASSLGGLPGPLHF TGCGCCAGCAGCTTGGGGGGACTGCCGGGGCCCCTCCACTTT
- once TRBJ2-7 TRBV5-1 CASSQDGSYEQYF TGCGCCAGCAGCCAGGACGGCTCCTACGAGCAGTACTTC
- few TRBJ2-3 TRBV20-1 CSALETDTQYF TGCAGTGCGCTAGAGACAGATACGCAGTATTTT
- - TRBJ1-6 TRBV5-8 CASSLWSQSYNSPLHF TGTGCCAGCAGCTTGTGGTCACAGAGTTATAATTCACCCCTCCACTTT
TRBD2 - TRBJ2-2 TRBV19 CASSIGGLAGVWNTGELFF TGTGCCAGTAGTATAGGGGGACTAGCGGGAGTGTGGAACACCGGGGAGCTGTTTTTT